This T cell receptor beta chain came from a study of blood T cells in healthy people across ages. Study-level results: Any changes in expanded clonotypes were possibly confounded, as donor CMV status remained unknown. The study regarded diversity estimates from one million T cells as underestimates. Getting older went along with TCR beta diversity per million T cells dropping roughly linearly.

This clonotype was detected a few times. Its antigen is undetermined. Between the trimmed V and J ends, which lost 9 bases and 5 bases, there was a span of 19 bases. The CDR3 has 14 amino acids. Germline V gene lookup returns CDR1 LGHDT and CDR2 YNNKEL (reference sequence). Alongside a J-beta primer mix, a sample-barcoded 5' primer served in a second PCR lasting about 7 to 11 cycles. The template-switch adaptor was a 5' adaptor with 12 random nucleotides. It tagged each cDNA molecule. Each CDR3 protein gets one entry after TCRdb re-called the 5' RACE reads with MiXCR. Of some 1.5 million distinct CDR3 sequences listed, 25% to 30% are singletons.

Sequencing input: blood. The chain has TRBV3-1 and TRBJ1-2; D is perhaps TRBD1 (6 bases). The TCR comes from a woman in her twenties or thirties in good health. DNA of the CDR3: TGTGCCAGTGCGGGGGTACAGGGCGGTTATGGCTACACCTTC. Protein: CASAGVQGGYGYTF.